One TCR beta chain is described in this entry. Antigen specificity is unknown. One junction end does not reproduce the germline sequence, and a read error may be involved. This record belongs to a study of blood T cells in healthy people across ages. The study's findings and limits: Estimates drawn from one million T cells were deemed to understate diversity. The fall in TCR beta diversity per million T cells was roughly linear with age. Unsorted PBMC input precluded a conclusive naive versus antigen-experienced comparison.

A sample-barcoded 5' primer and a J-beta primer mix were used in a second PCR of about 7 to 12 cycles. Using its own MiXCR run on the 5' RACE reads, TCRdb lists one record per CDR3 protein. The data contain about 680,000 distinct CDR3 sequences, approximately 50% of them singletons. The sequenced material came from blood. The clonotype comes from a woman aged 55 to 70 in good health.

In DNA form, the CDR3 reads TGTGCCAGCAGAGCCGACAGGGTTCAAGACACCCAGTACTTC. Its protein product is CASRADRVQDTQYF. The gene calls are TRBV27 and TRBJ2-5; TRBD1 aligns across 7 bases. CDR3 length: 14 residues. Per germline, CDR1 MNHEY and CDR2 SMNVEV (reference sequence).